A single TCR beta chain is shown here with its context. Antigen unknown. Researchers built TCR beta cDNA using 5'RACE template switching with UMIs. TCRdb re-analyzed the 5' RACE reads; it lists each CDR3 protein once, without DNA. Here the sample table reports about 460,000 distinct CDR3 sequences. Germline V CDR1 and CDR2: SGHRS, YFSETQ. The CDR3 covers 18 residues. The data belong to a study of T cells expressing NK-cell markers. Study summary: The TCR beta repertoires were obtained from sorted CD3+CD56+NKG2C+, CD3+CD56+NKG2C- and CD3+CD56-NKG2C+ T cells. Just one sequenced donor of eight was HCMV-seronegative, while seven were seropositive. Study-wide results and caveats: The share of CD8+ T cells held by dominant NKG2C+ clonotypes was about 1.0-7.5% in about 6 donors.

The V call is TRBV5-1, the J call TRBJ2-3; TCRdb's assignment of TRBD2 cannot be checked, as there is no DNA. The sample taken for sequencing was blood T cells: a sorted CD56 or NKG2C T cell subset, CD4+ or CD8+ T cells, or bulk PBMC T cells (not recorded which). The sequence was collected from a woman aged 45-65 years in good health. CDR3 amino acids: CASSLGGSSGRARDTQYF.